This T cell receptor (beta chain) emerged from a study of cytomegalovirus exposure and HLA in healthy donors. The wider study: A later analysis reported the same platform for the 110 or so validation repertoires and the approximately 700 first-cohort repertoires.

Study-wide points: According to the study, some 160 TCR beta chains were cytomegalovirus-associated.

Here immunoSEQ multiplex PCR was the method, and the copy in TCRdb shows in-frame clones only, minus some. The sample holds tens of thousands of clones; roughly 91% are singletons and the top ten take over 2%. In regard to this clone: Its target is not known.

Sequences were obtained from PBMCs. The sequence derives from a woman aged 25 to 45 in good health and CMV-seronegative.

The CDR3 sequence: CASSTPTGVTDTQYF. For the CDR3, the DNA is TGTGCCAGCAGCACACCCACAGGGGTCACAGATACGCAGTATTTT. This chain connects TRBV7-9 to TRBJ2-3; 7 bases agree with TRBD1. Germline lookup yields CDR1 SEHNR and CDR2 FQNEAQ (reference sequence). The CDR3 is made up of 15 amino acids. V trimming: 5 bases; J trimming: 2 bases; junction bases outside the gene matches: 7.